This T cell receptor (beta chain) derives from a study of T cells in Graves' hyperthyroidism and ophthalmopathy. This clonotype occurred a few times. Fresh 10 ml peripheral blood yielded PBMCs. The CDR3 length is 12 residues. Deletions cut 0 bases from V and 9 bases from J, with 8 bases between. CDR1 is LGHDT and CDR2 is YNNKEL in the germline V gene (reference sequence). The TCR beta CDR3 regions underwent amplification using RNA transcripts as the source. The TCR CDR3 first-round RT-PCR relied on the HTBI primer set. A single record per CDR3 protein comes from TCRdb applying MiXCR to the multiplex PCR reads. The top ten clones hold around 32% of a sample with a few hundred thousand distinct CDR3 sequences, approximately 14% of them seen once.

The receptor was isolated from a woman aged 35 to 49 with Graves' ophthalmopathy. Sequenced sample: blood. The gene calls are TRBV3-1 and TRBJ2-5; D gene uncertain. In DNA form, the CDR3 reads TGTGCCAGCAGCCAAGATCTGCCGGCCCAGTACTTC. Amino acids: CASSQDLPAQYF.